This T cell receptor beta chain appears in the sequencing data of a study of a mutant IDH1 vaccine in newly diagnosed glioma. Background on the study: Vaccines began 4-6 weeks after radiotherapy alone, or with temozolomide cycles. Overall study results and limits: The vaccine induced immune responses, and these occurred in around 93% of patients. Pseudoprogression appears to have had no connection to changes in top peripheral T cell clonotypes.

Germline CDR1 SGHVS, CDR2 FQNEAQ. The CDR3 is 16 amino acids. V shed 1 base and J shed 4 bases, with 14 bases lying between them. Time point described: week 35, safety follow-up. Doses consisted of 300 ug of mutant IDH1 20-mer peptide each, paired with topical imiquimod. Newly diagnosed WHO grade 3 or 4 IDH1-mutant, ATRX-lost astrocytomas were identified in the donors. Concerning this clone itself: Its antigen is currently unknown.

The data were produced by immunoSEQ multiplex PCR, yet TCRdb's version contains in-frame clones alone and is incomplete. In the table there are fewer than 90,000 clones, roughly 80% of which are singletons. The sequence was collected from a young man with glioma. The input for sequencing was PBMCs, taken from a glioma patient whose treatment included an IDH1 peptide vaccine. The rearrangement links TRBV7-8 to TRBJ1-5; tentative D call: TRBD1 (5 bases). As DNA, the CDR3 is TGTGCCAGCAGCTTAGGGGTACAGGCCACTAATCAGCCCCAGCATTTT. This encodes CASSLGVQATNQPQHF.